What follows are 21 T cell receptor beta chains derived from one specimen sequenced in a study of blood T cell repertoires in COVID-19. TCRdb's table, derived via immunoSEQ multiplex PCR, lists solely in-frame clones and lacks some. The top ten hold more than 6.5% of the sample, which has 250,000 to 300,000 clones, 88% seen once. Sequenced material: peripheral blood. Source of these receptors: a woman aged 30 to 39 who had recovered from COVID-19.

This chain connects TRBV15 to TRBJ1-5, with 7 bases matching TRBD1. V dropped 1 base and J dropped 4; count of bases not matched to a gene: 1. This CDR3 spans 14 amino acids. The germline gives CDR1 LNHNV, CDR2 YYDKDF (reference sequence). The CDR3 nucleotides read TGTGCCACCAGCAGAGGGGGACAGAATCAGCCCCAGCATTTT. Its translation: CATSRGGQNQPQHF.

The V and J genes are TRBV15 and TRBJ2-3, with 15 positions matching TRBD2. The trim removed 9 bases at V and 1 base at J, leaving 8 bases unmatched. The CDR3 extends over 17 amino acids. Germline CDR1 and CDR2: LNHNV and YYDKDF (reference sequence). Written as DNA, the CDR3 is TGTGCCACGGGATGGACTAGCGGGGGGGCGGGCACAGATACGCAGTATTTT. Translated, it gives CATGWTSGGAGTDTQYF. Filled out from reference TRBV15 and TRBJ2-3, the complete variable domain reads DAMVIQNPRYQVTQFGKPVTLSCSQTLNHNVMYWYQQKSSQAPKLLFHYYDKDFNNEADTPDNFQSRRPNTSFCFLDIRSPGLGDTAMYLCATGWTSGGAGTDTQYFGPGTRLTVL.

A single count supports this clone. CDR3 in amino acids: CASRMTVAYGYTF. CDR3 bases: TGTGCCAGTAGGATGACAGTCGCCTATGGCTACACCTTC. The chain links TRBV19 to TRBJ1-2; perhaps TRBD1 as D (5 bases). This CDR3 spans 13 amino acids. Trimming took 6 bases from V and 4 from J, leaving 12 bases between them. Germline loops: CDR1 LNHDA, CDR2 SQIVND (reference sequence).

V and J are TRBV10-2 and TRBJ2-7; 9 nucleotides line up with TRBD1. The CDR3 totals 15 residues. J was trimmed by 7 bases and V by 4 bases; bases with no gene match: 11. Germline V gene data show CDR1 as WSHSY and CDR2 as SAAADI. The CDR3 region is CASSATGTGFEEQYF. CDR3 nucleotide sequence: TGCGCCAGCAGTGCCACCGGGACAGGGTTTGAGGAGCAGTACTTC.

J is TRBJ2-7 and V is TRBV6-9; TRBD2 is a possible D gene (6 bases). CDR3 length: 13 residues. V lost 5 bases to trimming and J lost 6 bases, with 14 bases between them. Germline V gives CDR1 MNHGY, CDR2 SVAAGI. The CDR3 DNA is TGTGCCAGCAGTCGATTCGCGGGATCCGAGCAGTACTTC. As protein: CASSRFAGSEQYF.

The chain recombines TRBV5-6 with TRBJ2-1, with 12 bases identical to TRBD2. This CDR3 has 16 residues. After removal of 5 bases from V and 8 bases from J, the junction contained 11 bases not matched to a gene. Germline V gene sequence: CDR1 SGHDT, CDR2 YYEEEE. As DNA, the CDR3 is TGTGCCAGCAGTTACCAGCCTAGCGGGGGGGCGCATGAGCAGTTCTTC. Its protein is CASSYQPSGGAHEQFF.

V gene TRBV5-1 combines with J gene TRBJ1-2; TRBD1 agrees at 7 bases. CDR3 size: 15 residues. The V segment lost 3 bases and the J segment 6 bases; nucleotides outside the gene matches: 11. CDR1 is SGHRS and CDR2 is YFSETQ in the germline V gene. The CDR3 DNA follows: TGCGCCAGCAGCTCCCCCACCCAGGGGGTCGATGGCTACACCTTC. Translated, it gives CASSSPTQGVDGYTF.

This clone was seen once. The chain links TRBV11-2 to TRBJ2-1, with D perhaps TRBD2 (6 bases). Germline V gene lookup returns CDR1 SGHAT and CDR2 FQNNGV. The CDR3 totals 14 residues. V lost 4 bases, J lost 9 bases, and 16 bases lay in between. CDR3 coding DNA: TGTGCCAGCAGCTCGGGCGGGCGGGGAGGTGAGCAGTTCTTC. Translated, it gives CASSSGGRGGEQFF.

The chain links TRBV6-5 to TRBJ2-4, with 15 bases aligning to TRBD2. The length of the CDR3 is 13 residues. V shed 5 bases, J shed 13 bases, and the junction held 3 bases outside the gene matches. Per germline, CDR1 MNHEY and CDR2 SVGAGI. The CDR3 DNA reads TGTGCCAGCAGTAGGGGACTAGCGGGGGGCCAGTACTTC. The encoded protein is CASSRGLAGGQYF.

This chain joins TRBV18 and TRBJ1-1, with D hard to call. With 3 bases removed from V and 1 base from J, the gap between germline ends came to 15 bases. The CDR3 is 16 residues long. Germline V gene data show CDR1 as KGHSH and CDR2 as LQKENI. CDR3 nucleotide sequence: TGTGCCAGCTCACCCTATGGGCAAGGAAGGAACACTGAAGCTTTCTTT. Encoded protein: CASSPYGQGRNTEAFF. Combining the CDR3 with reference TRBV18 and TRBJ1-1 gives the whole variable domain NAGVMQNPRHLVRRRGQEARLRCSPMKGHSHVYWYRQLPEEGLKFMVYLQKENIIDESGMPKERFSAEFPKEGPSILRIQQVVRGDSAAYFCASSPYGQGRNTEAFFGQGTRLTVV.

V and J are TRBV30 and TRBJ2-1, with D maybe TRBD1 (5 bases). The CDR3 spans 15 residues. The V end lost 7 bases, the J end lost 5 bases, and 21 bases lay between the germline ends. The germline V gene has CDR1 GTSNPN and CDR2 SVGIG (reference sequence). This chain's CDR3 is CAYWSFGAGNNEQFF. The CDR3 DNA follows: TGTGCCTACTGGAGTTTTGGGGCCGGAAACAATGAGCAGTTCTTC.

This clone has just one count. J is TRBJ1-5 and V is TRBV29-1; possible D gene TRBD1, 5 bases. CDR3 size: 14 residues. From germline, CDR1 is SQVTM and CDR2 ANQGSEA. Trimming cost V 4 bases and J 3 bases, with 13 bases left between them. CDR3 bases: TGCAGCGTTGGCCCCGGGGGGGTCAATCAGCCCCAGCATTTT. It specifies CSVGPGGVNQPQHF.

This clone appeared a single time. V and J are TRBV28 and TRBJ2-1; TRBD1 is a possible D gene (6 bases). The CDR3 runs to 18 residues. Germline V gene lookup returns CDR1 MDHEN and CDR2 SYDVKM. Deletions cut 2 bases from V and 0 bases from J, with 17 bases between. This CDR3 is CASSLGGRGRNSYNEQFF. The DNA of the CDR3 is TGTGCCAGCAGTTTAGGGGGCCGGGGCCGCAACTCCTACAATGAGCAGTTCTTC.

The chain recombines TRBV19 with TRBJ2-7, with 11 bases lining up with TRBD2. The length of the CDR3 is 15 residues. CDR1 is LNHDA and CDR2 is SQIVND in the germline V gene (reference sequence). The V gene end was trimmed by 6 bases and the J gene end by 3 bases; junction bases not matched to a gene: 7. This CDR3 is CASRVTSGVNYEQYF. The CDR3 coding sequence is TGTGCCAGTAGGGTGACTAGCGGGGTGAACTACGAGCAGTACTTC.

The CDR3 DNA is TGCAGCGTCCGGGAGAACTATGGCTACACCTTC. It translates to CSVRENYGYTF. The V call is TRBV29-1, the J call TRBJ1-2; D call uncertain. This CDR3 has 11 residues. Germline CDR1 SQVTM, CDR2 ANQGSEA. Trimming removed 6 bases from V and 2 bases from J, with 7 bases in between.

V and J are TRBV5-1 and TRBJ2-2; 7 bases are a match to TRBD2. The germline V gene has CDR1 SGHRS and CDR2 YFSETQ. The trim removed 0 bases at V and 1 base at J, leaving 3 bases unmatched. This CDR3 is built from 16 residues. This chain's CDR3 is CASSLERGRNTGELFF. CDR3 nucleotide sequence: TGCGCCAGCAGCTTGGAGCGGGGCCGGAACACCGGGGAGCTGTTTTTT.

V and J are TRBV9 and TRBJ1-3; D not resolved. Trimming removed 0 bases from V and 0 bases from J, with 4 bases in between. The CDR3 has 14 residues. CDR1 is SGDLS and CDR2 is YYNGEE in the germline V gene. In DNA form, the CDR3 reads TGTGCCAGCAGCGTAGCTACCTCTGGAAACACCATATATTTT. Translating gives CASSVATSGNTIYF.

V and J are TRBV5-1 and TRBJ2-3; D may be TRBD2 (6 bases). The V and J ends lost 7 bases and 6 bases respectively, with 15 bases between them. The CDR3 runs 13 residues. Germline CDR1 SGHRS, CDR2 YFSETQ. CDR3 protein: CASGTSGWDTQYF. The CDR3 nucleotides are TGCGCCAGCGGGACTTCTGGTTGGGATACGCAGTATTTT.

J is TRBJ1-1 and V is TRBV19, with D maybe TRBD1 (5 bases). CDR1 is LNHDA and CDR2 is SQIVND in the germline V gene (reference sequence). The ends were cut back, 5 bases at V and 0 bases at J, with 13 bases in the middle. The length of the CDR3 is 15 residues. The CDR3: CASSSWEGMNTEAFF. The CDR3 DNA sequence: TGTGCCAGTAGTTCCTGGGAGGGGATGAACACTGAAGCTTTCTTT.

The chain combines TRBV5-1 with TRBJ2-2; D gene ambiguous. CDR1 and CDR2 from the germline V gene are SGHRS and YFSETQ. The CDR3 consists of 14 residues. The V gene lost 0 bases and the J gene lost 4 bases, with 7 bases spanning the gap. CDR3 in DNA: TGCGCCAGCAGCTTGGTATCCCCCACCGGGGAGCTGTTTTTT. Its protein product is CASSLVSPTGELFF.

In this sample, this clone turned up a few times. This chain joins TRBV7-9 and TRBJ2-2, with D unresolved. Germline V gene data show CDR1 as SEHNR and CDR2 as FQNEAQ (reference sequence). Trimming stripped 1 base from V and 6 bases from J, with 6 bases between. The CDR3 has 13 residues. Here the CDR3 DNA reads TGTGCCAGCAGCTTAGTCTATCCCGGGGAGCTGTTTTTT. This encodes CASSLVYPGELFF.